The clone carrying this T cell receptor beta chain was counted ten times or more. Its matching antigen is unknown. According to the study, genomic DNA was the template for TCR beta VDJ and CDR3 profiling. TCRdb reanalysed the reads using MiXCR and keeps one entry per CDR3 protein. The sample has about 210,000 distinct CDR3 sequences; over 55% are singletons. CDR1 is DFQATT, CDR2 SNEGSKA, per germline (reference sequence). Trimming cost V 6 bases and J 7 bases, with 16 bases left between them. This CDR3 region has 12 residues. The sample belongs to a study of CD8+CD57+ T cells in acquired aplastic anemia. Study-wide context: DNA per sorted CD4+ or CD8+ sample ranged about 0.2 to 30 ug, averaging roughly 3.3 ug. Around 10 million reads were obtained on average for healthy donor CD4+ cells.

Study results and limitations: In common between the patients and the controls were more than 25 CD8+ CDR3 sequences. No significant patient-versus-control difference appeared in CD8+ Simpson's diversity.

Sequences were obtained from sorted CD4+, CD8+, or CD8+CD57+ T cells (not recorded which) from PBMCs. The receptor comes from a human donor in good health. The rearrangement joins TRBV20-1 to TRBJ2-7; TRBD1 is a possible D gene (6 bases). CDR3 nucleotides: TGCAGTGCCCGTTCCACCGGGACAGAGCAGTACTTC. Its translation: CSARSTGTEQYF.